One TCR beta chain is described in this entry. Trimming removed 0 bases from V and 5 bases from J, with 11 bases in between. The germline V gene has CDR1 SGHRS and CDR2 YFSETQ. The CDR3 has 14 amino acids. The data belong to a study of T cell changes during pregnancy in multiple sclerosis. Method: immunoSEQ multiplex PCR; TCRdb's copy keeps in-frame clones and lacks some. Of fewer than 65,000 clones detected, around nine tenths appear once; the ten largest clones hold around 0.85%. The receptor comes from a female donor with multiple sclerosis, enrolled in a pregnancy study. This material consisted of peripheral blood, taken before pregnancy. The rearrangement joins TRBV5-1 to TRBJ1-2; perhaps TRBD1 as D (6 bases). This chain's CDR3 is CASSLEGVWYGYTF. DNA of the CDR3: TGCGCCAGCAGCTTGGAGGGGGTGTGGTATGGCTACACCTTC.